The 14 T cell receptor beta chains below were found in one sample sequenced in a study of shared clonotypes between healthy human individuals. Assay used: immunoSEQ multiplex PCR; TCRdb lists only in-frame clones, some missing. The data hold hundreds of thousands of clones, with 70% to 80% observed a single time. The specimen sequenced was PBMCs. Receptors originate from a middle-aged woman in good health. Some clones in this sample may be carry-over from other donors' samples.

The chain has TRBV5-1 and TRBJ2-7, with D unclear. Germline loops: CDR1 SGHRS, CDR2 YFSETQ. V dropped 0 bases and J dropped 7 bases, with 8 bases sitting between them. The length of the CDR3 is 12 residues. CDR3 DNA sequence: TGCGCCAGCAGCTTGGAAGCGAGGGAGCAGTACTTC. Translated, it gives CASSLEAREQYF.

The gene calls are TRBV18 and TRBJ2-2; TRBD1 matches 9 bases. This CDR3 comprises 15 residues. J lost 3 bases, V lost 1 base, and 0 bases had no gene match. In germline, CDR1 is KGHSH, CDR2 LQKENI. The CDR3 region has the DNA TGTGCCAGCTCACCACGACAGGGGGACACCGGGGAGCTGTTTTTT. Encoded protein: CASSPRQGDTGELFF. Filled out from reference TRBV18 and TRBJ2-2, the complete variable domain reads NAGVMQNPRHLVRRRGQEARLRCSPMKGHSHVYWYRQLPEEGLKFMVYLQKENIIDESGMPKERFSAEFPKEGPSILRIQQVVRGDSAAYFCASSPRQGDTGELFFGEGSRLTVL.

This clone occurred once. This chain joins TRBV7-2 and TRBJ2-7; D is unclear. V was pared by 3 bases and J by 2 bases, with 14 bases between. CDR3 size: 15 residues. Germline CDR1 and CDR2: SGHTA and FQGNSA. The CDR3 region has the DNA TGTGCCAGCAGCTTCACGGGCCATTCGACCTACGAGCAGTACTTC. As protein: CASSFTGHSTYEQYF.

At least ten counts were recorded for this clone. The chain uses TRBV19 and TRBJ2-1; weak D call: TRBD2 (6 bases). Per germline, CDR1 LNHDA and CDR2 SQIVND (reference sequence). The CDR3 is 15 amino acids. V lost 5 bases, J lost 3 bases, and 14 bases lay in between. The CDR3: CASSVASEVYNEQFF. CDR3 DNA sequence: TGTGCCAGTAGTGTCGCTAGCGAAGTCTACAATGAGCAGTTCTTC.

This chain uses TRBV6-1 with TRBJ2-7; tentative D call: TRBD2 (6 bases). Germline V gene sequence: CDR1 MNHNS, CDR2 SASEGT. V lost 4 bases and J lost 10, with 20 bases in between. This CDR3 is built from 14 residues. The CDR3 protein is CASSVDPIAALQYF. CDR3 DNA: TGTGCCAGCAGTGTTGACCCTATAGCGGCCCTCCAGTACTTC.

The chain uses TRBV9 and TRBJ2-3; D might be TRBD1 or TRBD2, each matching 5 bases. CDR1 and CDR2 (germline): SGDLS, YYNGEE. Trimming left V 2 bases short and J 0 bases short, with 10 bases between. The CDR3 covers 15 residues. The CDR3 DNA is TGTGCCAGCAGCGTTCGGGACCTAAGCACAGATACGCAGTATTTT. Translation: CASSVRDLSTDTQYF.

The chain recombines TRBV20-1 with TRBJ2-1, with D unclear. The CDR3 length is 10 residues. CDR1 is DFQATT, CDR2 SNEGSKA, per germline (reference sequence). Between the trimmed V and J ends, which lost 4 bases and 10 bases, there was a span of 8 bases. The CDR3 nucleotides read TGCAGTGCTACCTTTGTGGAGCAGTTCTTC. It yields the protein CSATFVEQFF.

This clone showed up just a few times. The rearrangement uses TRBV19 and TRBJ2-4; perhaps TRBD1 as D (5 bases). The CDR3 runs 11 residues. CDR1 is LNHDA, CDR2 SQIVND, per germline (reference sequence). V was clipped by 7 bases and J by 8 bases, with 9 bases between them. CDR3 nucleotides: TGTGCCAGTACCTCAGGGTACATTCAGTACTTC. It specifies CASTSGYIQYF.

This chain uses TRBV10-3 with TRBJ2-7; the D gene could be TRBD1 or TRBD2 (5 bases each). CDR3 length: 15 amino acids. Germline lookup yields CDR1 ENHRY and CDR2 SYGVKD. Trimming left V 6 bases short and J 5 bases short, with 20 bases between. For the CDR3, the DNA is TGTGCCATCAGCGACCCCCGGGGCAGGAACAACGAGCAGTACTTC. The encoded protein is CAISDPRGRNNEQYF.

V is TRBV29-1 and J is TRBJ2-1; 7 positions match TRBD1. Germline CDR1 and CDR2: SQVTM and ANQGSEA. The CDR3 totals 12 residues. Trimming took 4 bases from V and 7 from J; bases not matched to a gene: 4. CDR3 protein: CSVGGGPNEQFF. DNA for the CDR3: TGCAGCGTTGGAGGGGGCCCGAATGAGCAGTTCTTC.

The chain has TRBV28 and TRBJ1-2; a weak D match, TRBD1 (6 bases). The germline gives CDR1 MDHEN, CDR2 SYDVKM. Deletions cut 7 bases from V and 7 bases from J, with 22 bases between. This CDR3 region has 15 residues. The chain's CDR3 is CASIAGGTQLGGYTF. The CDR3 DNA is TGTGCCAGCATAGCGGGGGGCACCCAACTTGGTGGCTACACCTTC.

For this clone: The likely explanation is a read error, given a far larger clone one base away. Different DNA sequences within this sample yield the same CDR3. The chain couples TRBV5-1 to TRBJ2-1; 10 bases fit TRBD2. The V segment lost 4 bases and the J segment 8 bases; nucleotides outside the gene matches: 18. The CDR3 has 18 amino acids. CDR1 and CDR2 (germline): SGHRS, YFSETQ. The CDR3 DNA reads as TGCGCCAGCAGCAATGGTGCTAGCGGGAGCCATTCTATCTATGAGCAGTTCTTC. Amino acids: CASSNGASGSHSIYEQFF.

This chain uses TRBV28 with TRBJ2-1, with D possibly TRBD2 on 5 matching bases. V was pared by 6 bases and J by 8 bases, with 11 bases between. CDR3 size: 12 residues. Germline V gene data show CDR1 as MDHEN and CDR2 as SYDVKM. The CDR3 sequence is CASSPPGDEQFF. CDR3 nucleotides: TGTGCCAGCAGCCCCCCCGGGGATGAGCAGTTCTTC.

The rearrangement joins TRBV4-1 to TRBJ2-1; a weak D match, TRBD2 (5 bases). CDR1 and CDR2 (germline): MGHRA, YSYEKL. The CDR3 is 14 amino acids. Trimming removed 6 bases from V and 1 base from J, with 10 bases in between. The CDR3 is CASRPADSYNEQFF. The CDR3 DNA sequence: TGCGCCAGCAGACCAGCGGATTCCTACAATGAGCAGTTCTTC.